The next 10 T cell receptor beta chains were all read from a single sample in a study of blood T cell repertoires in COVID-19. Repertoires were generated with immunoSEQ multiplex PCR, while TCRdb's copy carries only in-frame clones and drops some. The sample has under 150,000 clones, more than 80% seen once; the top ten hold 5.5%. Sequences were obtained from peripheral blood. The receptors shown here come from a woman aged 55-70 years with COVID-19, enrolled during active disease.

This chain connects TRBV29-1 to TRBJ2-7; D is perhaps TRBD1 (5 bases). Trimming shortened V by 0 bases and J by 6 bases, and 15 bases separated the two germline ends. Germline values: CDR1 SQVTM, CDR2 ANQGSEA. The CDR3 extends over 14 amino acids. CDR3 nucleotides: TGCAGCGTTGAAGATCAGGGCCTCTGGACCGAGCAGTACTTC. As protein: CSVEDQGLWTEQYF.

The rearrangement uses TRBV20-1 and TRBJ2-4; maybe TRBD2 (5 bases). Trimming cost V 6 bases and J 5 bases, with 8 bases left between them. The CDR3 totals 11 residues. Germline CDR1 is DFQATT and CDR2 is SNEGSKA (reference sequence). The CDR3 reads CSAPRENIQYF. As DNA, the CDR3 is TGCAGTGCCCCGAGGGAAAACATTCAGTACTTC.

For the CDR3, the DNA is TGTGCCAGCAGCGTCCAGCAGGGGAACTATGGCTACACCTTC. Amino acids: CASSVQQGNYGYTF. The chain employs TRBV9 and TRBJ1-2, with a tentative D call TRBD1 (6 bases). The V end lost 2 bases, the J end lost 2 bases, and 10 bases lay between the germline ends. CDR1 and CDR2 (germline): SGDLS, YYNGEE. The CDR3 length is 14 residues. Together with reference TRBV9 and TRBJ1-2, the CDR3 gives the full variable domain: DSGVTQTPKHLITATGQRVTLRCSPRSGDLSVYWYQQSLDQGLQFLIQYYNGEERAKGNILERFSAQQFPDLHSELNLSSLELGDSALYFCASSVQQGNYGYTFGSGTRLTVV.

This sequence joins TRBV6-7 and TRBJ1-3, with a tentative D call TRBD1 (5 bases). TRBV6-7 is recorded as an ORF, its role being uncertain. V lost 7 bases and J lost 0, with 22 bases in between. The CDR3 contains 18 residues. The CDR3: CASTHGEEETASGNTIYF. The CDR3 nucleotides read TGTGCCAGCACACATGGGGAAGAGGAGACAGCCTCTGGAAACACCATATATTTT.

This chain connects TRBV29-1 to TRBJ1-6; tentative D call: TRBD1 (5 bases). V was cut by 7 bases and J by 5 bases, with 12 bases left in between. The CDR3 spans 13 residues. Germline V CDR1 and CDR2: SQVTM, ANQGSEA. The DNA of the CDR3 is TGCAGCGCGCTCACGACAGATAATTCACCCCTCCACTTT. Protein: CSALTTDNSPLHF. Full variable domain (missing parts from reference TRBV29-1 and TRBJ1-6): SAVISQKPSRDICQRGTSLTIQCQVDSQVTMMFWYRQQPGQSLTLIATANQGSEATYESGFVIDKFPISRPNLTFSTLTVSNMSPEDSSIYLCSALTTDNSPLHFGNGTRLTVT.

The chain recombines TRBV6-5 with TRBJ2-1; TRBD2 aligns across 11 bases. The CDR3 runs 15 residues. The ends lost 7 bases at V and 6 bases at J; junction bases unmatched: 8. CDR1 is MNHEY, CDR2 SVGAGI, per germline. The DNA of the CDR3 is TGTGCCAGCACTCTGACTAGCGGGGCGATCAATGAGCAGTTCTTC. This encodes CASTLTSGAINEQFF.

This clone was seen only once. J is TRBJ2-1 and V is TRBV6-1, with TRBD2 matching over 11 bases. Germline CDR1 is MNHNS and CDR2 is SASEGT. The V and J ends lost 2 bases and 3 bases, in that order; junction bases with no gene match: 6. CDR3 size: 17 residues. CDR3: CASSETSGGPFYNEQFF. CDR3 in DNA: TGTGCCAGCAGTGAAACTAGCGGGGGACCCTTCTACAATGAGCAGTTCTTC.

This chain joins TRBV12-3 or TRBV12-4 and TRBJ1-1, with TRBD1 matching over 7 bases. Losses at the gene ends were 5 bases for V and 11 bases for J; bases not matched to a gene: 5. The CDR3 has 11 residues. As DNA, the CDR3 is TGTGCCAGCAGTACAGGGGTTGGGGCTTTCTTT. This translates into CASSTGVGAFF.

The CDR3 region has the DNA TGTGCCAGCAGCTCCAGGACAGGGTCGCTATATGGCTACACCTTC. Amino acids: CASSSRTGSLYGYTF. The chain couples TRBV11-2 to TRBJ1-2; 8 positions match TRBD1. The CDR3 totals 15 residues. The germline CDR1 and CDR2 sequences are SGHAT and FQNNGV. V shed 4 bases and J 5 bases; nucleotides not matched to a gene: 9.

The chain links TRBV10-3 to TRBJ1-2, with 7 nucleotides matching TRBD1. CDR3 length equals 16 residues. V was pared by 3 bases and J by 3 bases, with 10 bases of the junction left unmatched. The germline V gene encodes CDR1 ENHRY and CDR2 SYGVKD. In DNA form, the CDR3 reads TGTGCCATCAGTGATCGTGAGGGGGCGGAGGACTATGGCTACACCTTC. It translates to CAISDREGAEDYGYTF.